Listed here are 9 T cell receptor beta chains from one sample, sequenced in a study of identical twins. TCRdb re-derived calls from the 5' RACE reads in MiXCR, one entry per CDR3 protein. Of more than 650,000 distinct CDR3 sequences in the sample, 5.5% to 7.5% are singletons; the top ten hold approximately 2%. Sample: naive T cells sorted from blood. Receptors were obtained from a man between 18 and 29 years old in good health.

In its sample, this clonotype was seen many times. The rearrangement links TRBV5-5 to TRBJ2-1; no firm D call. Germline-derived CDR1 and CDR2 are SGHKS and YYEKEE (reference sequence). The CDR3 runs 15 residues. V shed 1 base and J shed 10 bases, with 18 bases lying between them. CDR3 coding DNA: TGTGCCAGCAGCTTGTTGACGTTCGGAGACCCCGAGCAGTTCTTC. Its translation: CASSLLTFGDPEQFF.

In its sample, this clonotype was seen many times. The V call is TRBV10-1, the J call TRBJ2-1, with D perhaps TRBD1 or TRBD2 (5 bases each). V lost 2 bases, J lost 12 bases, and 11 bases lay in between. CDR3 size: 12 residues. Germline CDR1 and CDR2: WNHNN and SYGVQD (reference sequence). CDR3 nucleotide sequence: TGCGCCAGCAGTGAGCCCCCTGGGACGCAGTTCTTC. Amino acids: CASSEPPGTQFF.

In this sample, this clonotype turned up many times. This rearrangement joins TRBV7-9 to TRBJ2-1; D is unresolved. Germline V gene data show CDR1 as SEHNR and CDR2 as FQNEAQ (reference sequence). CDR3 length: 12 residues. Trimming stripped 5 bases from V and 6 bases from J, with 8 bases between. The CDR3 bases are TGTGCCAGCAGCCGAATAAGCAATGAGCAGTTCTTC. It encodes CASSRISNEQFF.

This clonotype was observed many times. The chain recombines TRBV7-2 with TRBJ2-1; D perhaps matches TRBD1 (6 bases). Germline loops: CDR1 SGHTA, CDR2 FQGNSA. Trimming removed 5 bases at V and 10 bases at J, with 12 bases between. This CDR3 region has 12 residues. The CDR3 sequence: CASSDDGQEQFF. For the CDR3, the DNA is TGTGCCAGCAGCGATGATGGACAGGAGCAGTTCTTC.

Many counts were recorded for this clonotype. J is TRBJ1-1 and V is TRBV20-1, with D possibly matching TRBD1 (5 bases). Germline V gene lookup returns CDR1 DFQATT and CDR2 SNEGSKA (reference sequence). There are 15 residues in the CDR3. Trimming shortened V by 2 bases and J by 3 bases, and 16 bases separated the two germline ends. CDR3 sequence (DNA): TGCAGTGCTAGACCCCGGTCCGGGACTTACACTGAAGCTTTCTTT. Its translation: CSARPRSGTYTEAFF.

This clonotype was detected ten times or more. This chain uses TRBV12-3 or TRBV12-4 with TRBJ1-1, with 7 bases matching TRBD1. The V and J ends lost 5 bases and 5 bases, in that order; junction bases with no gene match: 11. This CDR3 comprises 15 residues. The CDR3 DNA is TGTGCCAGCAGTCTAGGGACAGTGGTAGGGACTGAAGCTTTCTTT. This gives the protein CASSLGTVVGTEAFF.

The chain uses TRBV4-3 and TRBJ2-5; the D is unclear. In germline, CDR1 is LGHNA, CDR2 YSLEER. This CDR3 has 15 amino acids. Trimming removed 0 bases at V and 4 bases at J, with 12 bases between. The CDR3 here is CASSQDIQRGETQYF. The CDR3 nucleotides read TGCGCCAGCAGCCAAGATATCCAGCGCGGAGAGACCCAGTACTTC.

This clonotype was seen ten or more times. This rearrangement joins TRBV12-3 or TRBV12-4 to TRBJ1-1; D gene uncertain. V was trimmed by 1 base and J by 0 bases, leaving 9 bases between them. The CDR3 contains 15 residues. The CDR3 loop is CASSLVGSMNTEAFF. The CDR3 DNA follows: TGTGCCAGCAGTTTAGTAGGCAGCATGAACACTGAAGCTTTCTTT.

This chain joins TRBV7-2 and TRBJ1-1, with D possibly TRBD1 on 6 matching bases. The CDR3 has 18 residues. The germline V gene encodes CDR1 SGHTA and CDR2 FQGNSA. Deletions cut 0 bases from V and 2 bases from J, with 19 bases between. The CDR3 loop is CASSLAPVAGGRNTEAFF. CDR3 nucleotide sequence: TGTGCCAGCAGCTTAGCACCTGTTGCGGGGGGCAGAAACACTGAAGCTTTCTTT.